One and the same sample provided the 8 T cell receptor beta chains below, sequenced in a study of Graves' ophthalmopathy and Graves' hyperthyroidism. The TCR beta CDR3 regions underwent amplification from RNA transcripts. Second-round multiplex PCR came after first-round RT-PCR with HTBI primers. TCRdb reanalysed the multiplex PCR reads using MiXCR and keeps one entry per CDR3 protein. This sample carries 650,000 to 900,000 distinct CDR3 sequences, 40% of them seen once, and the ten largest clones take about 40%. The sequenced sample was peripheral blood. These receptors came from an adult man with Graves' ophthalmopathy.

The chain carries TRBV12-3 or TRBV12-4 and TRBJ2-2; D ambiguous. The CDR3 totals 16 residues. Trimming cost V 6 bases and J 1 base, with 15 bases left between them. CDR3 DNA sequence: TGTGCCAGCAGCCTGACTGGACGGCGGAACACCGGGGAGCTGTTTTTT. Protein sequence: CASSLTGRRNTGELFF.

The rearrangement uses TRBV9 and TRBJ1-5, with 12 bases matching TRBD1. With V trimmed by 3 bases and J by 7 bases, 5 bases remained unmatched. Per germline, CDR1 SGDLS and CDR2 YYNGEE. The CDR3 length is 15 residues. This CDR3 is CASSEGQGAKQPQHF. In DNA, the CDR3 is TGTGCCAGCAGCGAGGGACAGGGGGCAAAACAGCCCCAGCATTTT.

This chain links TRBV11-2 with TRBJ2-7; 12 bases map to TRBD1. Germline V CDR1 and CDR2: SGHAT, FQNNGV. This CDR3 spans 16 amino acids. V dropped 1 base and J dropped 6; count of bases not matched to a gene: 7. CDR3 sequence (DNA): TGTGCCAGCAGCTTAGGCCAGGGACAGGGGGCGGGCGAGCAGTACTTC. Translated: CASSLGQGQGAGEQYF.

Ten or more counts support this clonotype. The chain uses TRBV29-1 and TRBJ2-2; 9 bases are a match to TRBD1. The CDR3 length is 13 residues. Per germline, CDR1 SQVTM and CDR2 ANQGSEA. The ends lost 6 bases at V and 2 bases at J; junction bases unmatched: 1. The CDR3 sequence: CSVGQGNTGELFF. The CDR3 DNA follows: TGCAGCGTGGGACAGGGAAACACCGGGGAGCTGTTTTTT.

The chain has TRBV4-2 and TRBJ2-5, with 8 bases lining up with TRBD2. The CDR3 length is 16 residues. Germline CDR1 is LGHNA and CDR2 is YNFKEQ. J was trimmed by 5 bases and V by 0 bases; bases with no gene match: 8. The CDR3 loop is CASSQEGMASGETQYF. CDR3 nucleotides: TGTGCCAGCAGCCAAGAGGGGATGGCTAGCGGGGAGACCCAGTACTTC.

This clonotype is a singleton in its sample. This chain joins TRBV20-1 and TRBJ2-7, with TRBD1 matching over 7 bases. Germline V CDR1 and CDR2: DFQATT, SNEGSKA (reference sequence). This CDR3 has 16 amino acids. The junction had 10 bases not matched to a gene; V was cut back by 0 bases and J by 2 bases. CDR3 amino acids: CSARDWTGTDPYEQYF. For the CDR3, the DNA is TGCAGTGCTAGAGATTGGACCGGGACAGACCCCTACGAGCAGTACTTC.

V and J are TRBV2 and TRBJ1-4; 8 positions agree with TRBD1. V lost 7 bases to trimming and J lost 8 bases; unmatched junction nucleotides: 9. The CDR3 runs to 14 residues. Germline V gene sequence: CDR1 SNHLY, CDR2 FYNNEI. The DNA for the CDR3 is TGTGCCAGCATTCAGCAGGGGGCAGGGGAAAAACTGTTTTTT. This codes for CASIQQGAGEKLFF. Looking up the rest from reference TRBV2 and TRBJ1-4 gives the full variable domain: EPEVTQTPSHQVTQMGQEVILRCVPISNHLYFYWYRQILGQKVEFLVSFYNNEISEKSEIFDDQFSVERPDGSNFTLKIRSTKLEDSAMYFCASIQQGAGEKLFFGSGTQLSVL.

The V call is TRBV7-9, the J call TRBJ1-6, with a possible D match to TRBD1 (5 bases). The length of the CDR3 is 15 residues. Deletions cut 5 bases from V and 4 bases from J, with 12 bases between. CDR1 and CDR2 from the germline V gene are SEHNR and FQNEAQ (reference sequence). The CDR3 DNA reads TGTGCCAGCAGCATCGGGGACTTATATAATTCACCCCTCCACTTT. Its protein product is CASSIGDLYNSPLHF.